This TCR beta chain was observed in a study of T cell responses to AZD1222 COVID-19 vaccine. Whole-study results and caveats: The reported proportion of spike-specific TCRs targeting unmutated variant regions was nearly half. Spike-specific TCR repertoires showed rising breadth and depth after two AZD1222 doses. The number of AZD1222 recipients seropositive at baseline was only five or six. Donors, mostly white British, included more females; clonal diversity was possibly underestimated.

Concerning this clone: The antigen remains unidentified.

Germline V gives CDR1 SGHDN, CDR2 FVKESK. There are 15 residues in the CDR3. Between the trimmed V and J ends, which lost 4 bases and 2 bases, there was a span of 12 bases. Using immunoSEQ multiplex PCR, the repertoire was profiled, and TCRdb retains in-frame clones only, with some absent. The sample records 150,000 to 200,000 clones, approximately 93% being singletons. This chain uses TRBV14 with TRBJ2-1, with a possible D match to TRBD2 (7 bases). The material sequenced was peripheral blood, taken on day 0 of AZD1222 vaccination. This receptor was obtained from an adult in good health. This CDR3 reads CASSPRGTTYNEQFF. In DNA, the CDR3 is TGTGCCAGCAGCCCGAGGGGGACTACCTACAATGAGCAGTTCTTC. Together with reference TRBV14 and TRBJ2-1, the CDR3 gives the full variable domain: EAGVTQFPSHSVIEKGQTVTLRCDPISGHDNLYWYRRVMGKEIKFLLHFVKESKQDESGMPNNRFLAERTGGTYSTLKVQPAELEDSGVYFCASSPRGTTYNEQFFGPGTRLTVL.